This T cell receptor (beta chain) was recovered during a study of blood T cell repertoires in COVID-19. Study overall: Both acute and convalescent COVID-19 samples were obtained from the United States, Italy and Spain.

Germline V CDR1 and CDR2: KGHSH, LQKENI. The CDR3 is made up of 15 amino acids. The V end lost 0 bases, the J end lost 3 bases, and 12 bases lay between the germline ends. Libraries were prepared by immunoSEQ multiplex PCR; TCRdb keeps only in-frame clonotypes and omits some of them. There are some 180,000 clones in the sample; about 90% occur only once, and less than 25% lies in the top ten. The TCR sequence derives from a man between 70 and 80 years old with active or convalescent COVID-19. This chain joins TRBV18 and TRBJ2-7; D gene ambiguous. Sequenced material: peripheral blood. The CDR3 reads CASSPPGLTGYEQYF. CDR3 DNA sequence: TGTGCCAGCTCACCACCGGGCCTCACCGGCTACGAGCAGTACTTC. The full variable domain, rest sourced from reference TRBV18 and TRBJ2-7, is NAGVMQNPRHLVRRRGQEARLRCSPMKGHSHVYWYRQLPEEGLKFMVYLQKENIIDESGMPKERFSAEFPKEGPSILRIQQVVRGDSAAYFCASSPPGLTGYEQYFGPGTRLTVT.